These 13 T cell receptor beta chains came from one sample sequenced in a study of blood T cell repertoires in COVID-19. Generated by immunoSEQ multiplex PCR, the TCRdb table keeps only in-frame clones and is missing some. This sample has around 250,000 clones, with 80% to 90% found just once. The source material was PBMCs or T cells enriched from blood (not recorded which). These receptor sequences come from a woman in her 50s who had recovered from COVID-19.

This clone was seen a handful of times. The V gene is TRBV18, the J gene TRBJ1-2; tentative D call: TRBD1 (6 bases). The germline CDR1 and CDR2 sequences are KGHSH and LQKENI. This CDR3 has 16 amino acids. Trimming took off 0 bases at V and 2 bases at J, with 13 bases between the two ends. DNA for the CDR3: TGTGCCAGCTCACCACCTCGGACAGCTTCCAACTATGGCTACACCTTC. Its protein is CASSPPRTASNYGYTF.

This clone was counted a few times. The chain recombines TRBV25-1 with TRBJ2-7, with 11 nucleotides matching TRBD2. V shed 11 bases and J 6 bases; nucleotides not matched to a gene: 9. Germline CDR1 MGHDK, CDR2 SYGVNS. The CDR3 is made up of 13 amino acids. The CDR3 here is CAGKGLADREQYF. The CDR3 DNA reads as TGTGCCGGGAAGGGACTAGCGGATCGCGAGCAGTACTTC.

J is TRBJ2-1 and V is TRBV5-1; 8 bases match TRBD2. Germline CDR1 and CDR2: SGHRS and YFSETQ. This CDR3 region has 15 residues. The trim removed 7 bases at V and 6 bases at J, leaving 12 bases unmatched. The CDR3 DNA follows: TGCGCCAGCTCCCCCGGGACTAGGATGACCAATGAGCAGTTCTTC. Its protein product is CASSPGTRMTNEQFF.

The rearrangement joins TRBV2 to TRBJ1-1; 8 nucleotides line up with TRBD1. The trim removed 5 bases at V and 1 base at J, leaving 12 bases unmatched. The CDR3 is 17 residues long. The germline CDR1 and CDR2 sequences are SNHLY and FYNNEI. The CDR3 DNA follows: TGTGCCAGCAGTCGACAGGGGAAGAACCTGGGGAACACTGAAGCTTTCTTT. It translates to CASSRQGKNLGNTEAFF.

This sequence joins TRBV6-8 and TRBJ2-7; 7 nucleotides agree with TRBD1. Germline lookup yields CDR1 MNHGY and CDR2 SAAAGT. The ends lost 7 bases at V and 3 bases at J; junction bases unmatched: 27. The CDR3 sequence is 20 residues long. The CDR3 DNA reads TGTGCCAGCATTAAACACGACCGGGACAGAACTCAATCTCACATCTACGAGCAGTACTTC. It translates to CASIKHDRDRTQSHIYEQYF.

The V and J genes are TRBV7-2 and TRBJ2-7; 8 bases are shared with TRBD2. Trimming cost V 5 bases and J 1 base; bases outside gene matches: 7. This CDR3 contains 15 residues. CDR1 is SGHTA and CDR2 is FQGNSA in the germline V gene. In DNA, the CDR3 is TGTGCCAGCAGCCAGGCGGGAGGCGGGTCCTACGAGCAGTACTTC. Translation: CASSQAGGGSYEQYF.

This CDR3 is CASIGGESSYNEQFF. CDR3 nucleotide sequence: TGTGCCAGTATCGGCGGGGAGAGCTCCTACAATGAGCAGTTCTTC. J is TRBJ2-1 and V is TRBV19; D may be TRBD2 (6 bases). CDR1 and CDR2 (germline): LNHDA, SQIVND (reference sequence). The germline V and J ends were trimmed by 7 bases and 0 bases, with 13 bases remaining between them. This CDR3 has 15 residues. Full variable domain (rest looked up from reference TRBV19 and TRBJ2-1): DGGITQSPKYLFRKEGQNVTLSCEQNLNHDAMYWYRQDPGQGLRLIYYSQIVNDFQKGDIAEGYSVSREKKESFPLTVTSAQKNPTAFYLCASIGGESSYNEQFFGPGTRLTVL.

The gene calls are TRBV2 and TRBJ1-5; D not certain. With 3 bases removed from V and 3 bases from J, the gap between germline ends came to 9 bases. The germline gives CDR1 SNHLY, CDR2 FYNNEI. CDR3 length equals 14 residues. The CDR3 here is CASSEGSYNQPQHF. The CDR3, as DNA: TGTGCCAGCAGTGAGGGCAGCTACAATCAGCCCCAGCATTTT. Based on the CDR3 plus reference TRBV2 and TRBJ1-5, the full variable domain is EPEVTQTPSHQVTQMGQEVILRCVPISNHLYFYWYRQILGQKVEFLVSFYNNEISEKSEIFDDQFSVERPDGSNFTLKIRSTKLEDSAMYFCASSEGSYNQPQHFGDGTRLSIL.

The chain carries TRBV28 and TRBJ1-1; 8 bases are a match to TRBD1. The CDR3 runs to 15 residues. With V trimmed by 6 bases and J by 1 base, 7 bases remained unmatched. CDR1 is MDHEN and CDR2 is SYDVKM in the germline V gene. The CDR3 DNA reads TGTGCCAGCAGCACTCGACAGGGGTGGAACACTGAAGCTTTCTTT. Protein: CASSTRQGWNTEAFF.

The chain uses TRBV5-1 and TRBJ2-7, with no clear D. CDR1 is SGHRS and CDR2 is YFSETQ in the germline V gene. Trimming removed 0 bases at V and 3 bases at J, with 7 bases between. The CDR3 contains 13 residues. The CDR3 protein is CASSLELFYEQYF. The CDR3 DNA reads TGCGCCAGCAGCTTGGAATTATTCTACGAGCAGTACTTC.

The chain employs TRBV5-1 and TRBJ2-1; no clear D. The CDR3 consists of 15 residues. CDR1 SGHRS and CDR2 YFSETQ come from the germline V gene. V lost 1 base and J 1 base, leaving 9 bases between the germline ends. As DNA, the CDR3 is TGCGCCAGCAGCTTGACGCCAGAATCCTACAATGAGCAGTTCTTC. Translated: CASSLTPESYNEQFF.

CDR3 amino acids: CASSKGFANEKLFF. CDR3 sequence (DNA): TGTGCCAGCAGCAAGGGGTTCGCTAATGAAAAACTGTTTTTT. V usage is TRBV13 and J usage is TRBJ1-4, with D possibly TRBD1 on 5 matching bases. CDR1 is PRHDT, CDR2 FYEKMQ, per germline (reference sequence). The CDR3 loop spans 14 amino acids. With 5 bases removed from V and 3 bases from J, the gap between germline ends came to 10 bases.

The chain recombines TRBV28 with TRBJ2-3; 10 bases are shared with TRBD1. The CDR3 runs to 15 residues. Germline-derived CDR1 and CDR2 are MDHEN and SYDVKM. The V and J ends lost 3 bases and 0 bases, in that order; junction bases with no gene match: 0. CDR3 in DNA: TGTGCCAGCAGTTTGGGACAGGGGAGCACAGATACGCAGTATTTT. Protein: CASSLGQGSTDTQYF.